A selection of T cell receptor beta chains follows, all from one sample in a study of blood T cells in healthy people across ages. One entry per CDR3 protein results from TCRdb running MiXCR on the 5' RACE reads. There are over 1,500,000 distinct CDR3 sequences in the sample; roughly two fifths occur only once, and 20% to 25% lies in the top ten. The sequencing input was blood. These receptor sequences come from a human donor in good health. The conserved cysteine and the conserved F or W are not part of the CDR3 here. Each record gives: D gene, J gene, V gene, CDR3 protein. D genes are given only for firm matches.

D gene: -; J gene: TRBJ2-7; V gene: TRBV7-2; CDR3 protein: ASSLSELATGQY
D gene: -; J gene: TRBJ2-7; V gene: TRBV19; CDR3 protein: ASSRRPTRQGYEQY
D gene: -; J gene: TRBJ2-1; V gene: TRBV11-2; CDR3 protein: ASSPTGRTPPF
D gene: -; J gene: TRBJ1-5; V gene: TRBV28; CDR3 protein: ASSGQNQPQH
D gene: -; J gene: TRBJ1-4; V gene: TRBV4-1; CDR3 protein: ASSHPGGGGEKLF
D gene: -; J gene: TRBJ2-5; V gene: TRBV9; CDR3 protein: ASSPGTFIRETQY
D gene: TRBD1; J gene: TRBJ2-7; V gene: TRBV13; CDR3 protein: ASSFGTEAYEQY
D gene: -; J gene: TRBJ1-2; V gene: TRBV5-1; CDR3 protein: ASSPGWGRNYGYT
D gene: -; J gene: TRBJ2-1; V gene: TRBV29-1; CDR3 protein: SVESGRRRRYYNEQF
D gene: -; J gene: TRBJ2-1; V gene: TRBV28; CDR3 protein: ASSLHVNEQF
D gene: TRBD1; J gene: TRBJ1-5; V gene: TRBV12-3/TRBV12-4; CDR3 protein: ASSRTGRWAQH
D gene: -; J gene: TRBJ1-1; V gene: TRBV25-1; CDR3 protein: ASSEFLETTEAF
D gene: -; J gene: TRBJ2-5; V gene: TRBV7-9; CDR3 protein: ASSLVGLQTQY
D gene: -; J gene: TRBJ2-1; V gene: TRBV29-1; CDR3 protein: SVESANEQF
D gene: -; J gene: TRBJ2-7; V gene: TRBV14; CDR3 protein: ASSQFRGSYEQY
D gene: -; J gene: TRBJ2-3; V gene: TRBV6-4; CDR3 protein: ASSDVANTQY
D gene: TRBD1; J gene: TRBJ2-7; V gene: TRBV5-1; CDR3 protein: ASSSGTAKSYEQY
D gene: TRBD2; J gene: TRBJ2-1; V gene: TRBV6-2/TRBV6-3; CDR3 protein: ASSLAGGQNEQF
D gene: TRBD1; J gene: TRBJ2-3; V gene: TRBV27; CDR3 protein: ASSPGQVPGDTQY
D gene: TRBD2; J gene: TRBJ2-1; V gene: TRBV6-4; CDR3 protein: ASSDSSGGFYNEQF
D gene: -; J gene: TRBJ1-1; V gene: TRBV20-1; CDR3 protein: SGTGANTEAF
D gene: -; J gene: TRBJ2-5; V gene: TRBV7-2; CDR3 protein: ASSLAAYGETQY
D gene: -; J gene: TRBJ1-6; V gene: TRBV9; CDR3 protein: ASSLQGRGSYNSPLH
D gene: -; J gene: TRBJ2-1; V gene: TRBV6-2/TRBV6-3; CDR3 protein: ASSLQWGEYNEQF
D gene: -; J gene: TRBJ2-5; V gene: TRBV12-3/TRBV12-4; CDR3 protein: ASSFLAETQY
D gene: TRBD1; J gene: TRBJ2-1; V gene: TRBV4-1; CDR3 protein: ASSQEKTRDRGRGF
D gene: -; J gene: -; V gene: TRBV21-1; CDR3 protein: ASSKEEGAVAYEQY
D gene: TRBD1; J gene: TRBJ1-4; V gene: TRBV7-9; CDR3 protein: ASSRQGAETNEKLF
D gene: -; J gene: TRBJ2-3; V gene: TRBV5-6; CDR3 protein: ASIKIRVLASTDTQY
D gene: -; J gene: TRBJ2-5; V gene: TRBV27; CDR3 protein: ASIAPAGAQY
D gene: -; J gene: TRBJ2-2; V gene: TRBV6-2/TRBV6-3; CDR3 protein: ASSSPTGTGRNLELF
D gene: -; J gene: TRBJ1-1; V gene: TRBV7-2; CDR3 protein: ASSFDVMNTEAF
D gene: -; J gene: TRBJ1-6; V gene: TRBV20-1; CDR3 protein: SARGSGFNSPLH
D gene: -; J gene: TRBJ1-5; V gene: TRBV5-5; CDR3 protein: ASSLGLSSNQPQH
D gene: TRBD2; J gene: TRBJ2-1; V gene: TRBV20-1; CDR3 protein: SARGSSGGTYNEQF
D gene: -; J gene: TRBJ2-3; V gene: TRBV9; CDR3 protein: ASSVVDRTSTDTQY
D gene: -; J gene: TRBJ2-1; V gene: TRBV4-2; CDR3 protein: ASSQVGGGLNNEQF
D gene: -; J gene: TRBJ2-1; V gene: TRBV6-5; CDR3 protein: ASSKTRRGEQF
D gene: TRBD1; J gene: TRBJ1-2; V gene: TRBV6-5; CDR3 protein: ASTGGGGYGYT
D gene: -; J gene: TRBJ1-4; V gene: TRBV24-1; CDR3 protein: ATSETGTGPNEKLF
D gene: -; J gene: TRBJ2-3; V gene: TRBV29-1; CDR3 protein: SVEWVPDTQY
D gene: TRBD2; J gene: TRBJ2-3; V gene: TRBV5-1; CDR3 protein: ASSLADDTDTQY
D gene: -; J gene: TRBJ2-1; V gene: TRBV29-1; CDR3 protein: SIYGGEPGQGYNEQF
D gene: -; J gene: TRBJ1-4; V gene: TRBV5-1; CDR3 protein: ASSLALGLDEKLF
D gene: -; J gene: TRBJ1-5; V gene: TRBV20-1; CDR3 protein: SARDRVLGNGPQH
D gene: TRBD1; J gene: TRBJ2-3; V gene: TRBV19; CDR3 protein: AIRGQGTDTQY
D gene: TRBD1; J gene: TRBJ1-2; V gene: TRBV20-1; CDR3 protein: SANPDRSNYGYT
D gene: TRBD1; J gene: TRBJ1-2; V gene: TRBV7-2; CDR3 protein: VSSLETGINYGYT
D gene: -; J gene: TRBJ2-5; V gene: TRBV9; CDR3 protein: ASSDGKGGRTPSQETQY
D gene: -; J gene: TRBJ1-5; V gene: TRBV28; CDR3 protein: ASRSSRRNQPQH
D gene: -; J gene: TRBJ1-2; V gene: TRBV29-1; CDR3 protein: SANSQGNYGYT
D gene: TRBD1; J gene: TRBJ1-2; V gene: TRBV7-2; CDR3 protein: ASSFPDRALIDGYT